These 6 T cell receptor beta chains were all obtained from the same sample, sequenced in a study of long-term antiretroviral therapy in people with HIV. Investigators performed immunoSEQ version v3.0 at survey level. The table came from immunoSEQ multiplex PCR; TCRdb's copy has only in-frame clones and leaves some out. The table lists 25,000 to 35,000 clones, over 90% of them singletons. Sample: unsorted PBMCs, taken 5.3 years after starting antiretroviral therapy. The source is a man aged 50 or older with HIV.

The chain employs TRBV5-5 and TRBJ2-7; perhaps TRBD2 as D (5 bases). Trimming left V 4 bases short and J 3 bases short, with 14 bases between. CDR1 and CDR2 from the germline V gene are SGHKS and YYEKEE (reference sequence). This CDR3 contains 14 residues. In nucleotides, the CDR3 is TGTGCCAGCAGCCCGGGTCGGGGAAGCTACGAGCAGTACTTC. The encoded protein is CASSPGRGSYEQYF.

V gene TRBV9 combines with J gene TRBJ2-5; 7 positions agree with TRBD1. The CDR3 sequence is 16 residues long. Per germline, CDR1 SGDLS and CDR2 YYNGEE. Trimming cost V 2 bases and J 1 base; bases outside gene matches: 8. CDR3 nucleotides: TGTGCCAGCAGCGTCCGATCGACAGGGTCCCAAGAGACCCAGTACTTC. Amino acids: CASSVRSTGSQETQYF.

This chain uses TRBV7-3 with TRBJ2-3; D perhaps matches TRBD2 (5 bases). Trimming took off 3 bases at V and 1 base at J, with 5 bases between the two ends. The CDR3 extends over 13 amino acids. Per the germline V gene, CDR1 is SGHTA and CDR2 is FQGTGA. CDR3 region: CASSFGGTDTQYF. Here the CDR3 DNA reads TGTGCCAGCAGCTTCGGGGGCACAGATACGCAGTATTTT. Full variable domain (rest looked up from reference TRBV7-3 and TRBJ2-3): GAGVSQTPSNKVTEKGKYVELRCDPISGHTALYWYRQSLGQGPEFLIYFQGTGAADDSGLPNDRFFAVRPEGSVSTLKIQRTERGDSAVYLCASSFGGTDTQYFGPGTRLTVL.

V and J are TRBV7-9 and TRBJ1-2, with TRBD1 as a possible D gene (6 bases). V lost 5 bases and J lost 4, with 8 bases in between. From germline, CDR1 is SEHNR and CDR2 FQNEAQ (reference sequence). The CDR3 sequence is 12 residues long. The CDR3 region is CASSPDSYGYTF. The CDR3 bases are TGTGCCAGCAGCCCGGACAGCTATGGCTACACCTTC.

The genes are TRBV9 and TRBJ2-5, with TRBD1 matching over 7 bases. Per the germline V gene, CDR1 is SGDLS and CDR2 is YYNGEE. CDR3 size: 15 residues. V lost 5 bases, J lost 4 bases, and 11 bases stayed unmatched. The CDR3 DNA reads TGTGCCAGCAGAAAAGGCAGGGGGACGGCAGAGACCCAGTACTTC. This gives the protein CASRKGRGTAETQYF.

The chain couples TRBV2 to TRBJ1-1; unclear D gene. Trimming took off 6 bases at V and 5 bases at J, with 19 bases between the two ends. The CDR3 is made up of 15 amino acids. Germline assignment: CDR1 SNHLY and CDR2 FYNNEI. CDR3 DNA: TGTGCCAGCAGACCAACCGCGAAAGGCCAGACTGAAGCTTTCTTT. The encoded protein is CASRPTAKGQTEAFF.